A single sample gave rise to the 21 T cell receptor beta chains below, sequenced in a study of blood T cell repertoires in COVID-19 (TCRdb year 2020). The library came from the immunoSEQ multiplex PCR assay. This immuneACCESS table, as held by TCRdb, lists in-frame sequences with V and J called but not all clones. Of the missing ones, under half trace to an unresolved V gene in checked studies; the others have no known cause. The sample data list a few hundred thousand clones, and more than 70% of these were observed just once. The ten largest clonotypes hold 0.95% to 1.5% of the sample. The material sequenced was PBMCs or T cells enriched from blood (not recorded which). The origin of the receptors is a woman aged 40 to 49 with acute COVID-19.

This rearrangement joins TRBV10-1 to TRBJ2-5; 9 bases match TRBD2. Germline V gives CDR1 WNHNN, CDR2 SYGVQD (reference sequence). The CDR3 sequence is 14 residues long. V trimming: 4 bases; J trimming: 5 bases; junction bases outside the gene matches: 5. CDR3 in DNA: TGCGCCAGCAGTGGACTAGCGGCAGGGGAGACCCAGTACTTC. This translates into CASSGLAAGETQYF.

V gene TRBV10-2 combines with J gene TRBJ1-4; 7 nucleotides agree with TRBD1. V lost 6 bases and J lost 5; bases outside the gene matches: 6. The length of the CDR3 is 14 residues. The germline CDR1 and CDR2 sequences are WSHSY and SAAADI. The CDR3 region has the DNA TGCGCCAGCAGGGAGGGACAGACGAATGAAAAACTGTTTTTT. Amino acids: CASREGQTNEKLFF.

The chain joins TRBV5-1 to TRBJ1-1; D is possibly TRBD1 (6 bases). There are 14 residues in the CDR3. Trimming took off 4 bases at V and 1 base at J, with 11 bases between the two ends. Looked up from germline, CDR1 is SGHRS and CDR2 is YFSETQ. CDR3 residues: CASSATGRNTEAFF. The DNA of the CDR3 is TGCGCCAGCAGCGCCACAGGGAGGAACACTGAAGCTTTCTTT.

The chain uses TRBV28 and TRBJ1-2; unclear D gene. This CDR3 is built from 14 residues. The V end lost 3 bases, the J end lost 6 bases, and 14 bases lay between the germline ends. Germline-derived CDR1 and CDR2 are MDHEN and SYDVKM. CDR3 in amino acids: CASSLPSAANGYTF. As DNA, the CDR3 is TGTGCCAGCAGTTTGCCGTCAGCGGCAAATGGCTACACCTTC.

This chain connects TRBV29-1 to TRBJ1-2; possible D gene TRBD1, 5 bases. The CDR3 totals 13 residues. Germline loops: CDR1 SQVTM, CDR2 ANQGSEA. The V end was cut by 4 bases, the J end by 4 bases, with 13 bases between. The CDR3 nucleotides read TGCAGCGTTGGGGTTGGGGCCGGCTATGGCTACACCTTC. Residues: CSVGVGAGYGYTF.

J is TRBJ1-6 and V is TRBV2, with TRBD1 matching over 9 bases. This CDR3 region has 16 residues. Looked up from germline, CDR1 is SNHLY and CDR2 is FYNNEI. With V trimmed by 6 bases and J by 10 bases, 13 bases remained unmatched. The CDR3 DNA reads as TGTGCCAGCAGGGGGGACCCGACAGGGGGGAACTCACCCCTCCACTTT. Its protein is CASRGDPTGGNSPLHF.

CDR3 residues: CASSTIAGYNEQFF. In DNA, the CDR3 is TGTGCCAGTAGTACCATAGCGGGATACAATGAGCAGTTCTTC. The rearrangement joins TRBV19 to TRBJ2-1, with 8 nucleotides matching TRBD2. The CDR3 loop spans 14 amino acids. With 4 bases clipped from V and 4 bases from J, the junction kept 3 bases outside the gene matches. Per the germline V gene, CDR1 is LNHDA and CDR2 is SQIVND (reference sequence).

The chain has TRBV27 and TRBJ1-1; tentatively, D is TRBD1 (6 bases). V was clipped by 4 bases and J by 4 bases, with 13 bases between them. CDR1 and CDR2 from the germline V gene are MNHEY and SMNVEV (reference sequence). This CDR3 contains 14 residues. This chain's CDR3 is CASSSQQGSTEAFF. Written as DNA, the CDR3 is TGTGCCAGCAGTTCCCAACAGGGCTCCACTGAAGCTTTCTTT.

This rearrangement joins TRBV18 to TRBJ2-2; D gene unclear. The V and J ends lost 3 bases and 7 bases respectively, with 6 bases between them. CDR1 and CDR2 (germline): KGHSH, LQKENI. This CDR3 is 12 amino acids long. The CDR3 loop is CASSPIHGELFF. The CDR3 DNA follows: TGTGCCAGCTCACCCATTCACGGGGAGCTGTTTTTT.

This clone was found a few times. The V and J genes are TRBV11-2 and TRBJ1-3, with D unclear. Per the germline V gene, CDR1 is SGHAT and CDR2 is FQNNGV. This CDR3 has 13 amino acids. Trimming shortened V by 3 bases and J by 5 bases, and 8 bases separated the two germline ends. The CDR3 nucleotides read TGTGCCAGCAGCTTCCCTACTAGAAACACCATATATTTT. It specifies CASSFPTRNTIYF.

The rearrangement uses TRBV5-6 and TRBJ2-7, with 9 bases that match TRBD1. Germline loops: CDR1 SGHDT, CDR2 YYEEEE. Trimming at V came to 0 bases and at J to 4 bases, leaving 2 bases not matched to a gene. The CDR3 is 14 residues long. The CDR3 here is CASSLGTGAYEQYV. Written as DNA, the CDR3 is TGTGCCAGCAGCTTGGGGACAGGGGCTTACGAGCAGTACGTC.

The chain employs TRBV9 and TRBJ1-1; the match to TRBD1 covers 8 bases. The CDR3 runs to 15 residues. CDR1 and CDR2 from the germline V gene are SGDLS and YYNGEE. The trim removed 4 bases at V and 7 bases at J, leaving 12 bases unmatched. CDR3 sequence reads: CASSPGQGTRGEAFF. CDR3 nucleotide sequence: TGTGCCAGCAGCCCAGGACAGGGAACTCGGGGTGAAGCTTTCTTT.

The CDR3 DNA is TGTGCCAGTAGCCCCAGGGTCTTAAGCAATCAGCCCCAGCATTTT. Its protein is CASSPRVLSNQPQHF. The chain is built from TRBV6-5 and TRBJ1-5, with TRBD1 as a possible D gene (5 bases). Trimming pared 9 bases from V and 1 base from J, leaving 16 bases between. The CDR3 contains 15 residues. The germline V gene encodes CDR1 MNHEY and CDR2 SVGAGI.

The chain combines TRBV5-1 with TRBJ2-1; possible D gene TRBD1, 5 bases. V was shortened by 3 bases and J by 8 bases, with 15 bases between the two germline ends. The length of the CDR3 is 14 residues. The V gene's germline CDR1 is SGHRS and CDR2 YFSETQ. The CDR3 spells CASSSRQLHDEQFF. The CDR3 coding sequence is TGCGCCAGCAGCTCCCGACAGTTGCATGATGAGCAGTTCTTC.

The chain combines TRBV28 with TRBJ2-3; 8 bases align to TRBD2. CDR3 size: 17 residues. Germline CDR1 MDHEN, CDR2 SYDVKM. V dropped 0 bases and J dropped 5; count of bases not matched to a gene: 10. Here the CDR3 DNA reads TGTGCCAGCAGTTTATGGAAGGGACTAGAAGGGGGAGATACGCAGTATTTT. This translates into CASSLWKGLEGGDTQYF.

This clone was found a few times. V gene TRBV2 combines with J gene TRBJ1-5; D ambiguous. Trimming pared 6 bases from V and 3 bases from J, leaving 15 bases between. The CDR3 is 15 residues long. Germline V CDR1 and CDR2: SNHLY, FYNNEI. The CDR3: CASSAGPGINQPQHF. The CDR3 DNA reads TGTGCCAGCAGCGCCGGACCGGGGATCAATCAGCCCCAGCATTTT.

The chain uses TRBV28 and TRBJ2-7; 8 bases are shared with TRBD1. Looked up from germline, CDR1 is MDHEN and CDR2 is SYDVKM. The CDR3 runs to 13 residues. After removal of 3 bases from V and 5 bases from J, the junction contained 3 bases not matched to a gene. The CDR3 region is CASSFRGPNEQYF. In DNA form, the CDR3 reads TGTGCCAGCAGTTTCAGGGGGCCCAACGAGCAGTACTTC.

V is TRBV2 and J is TRBJ1-1; D call uncertain. Germline V gene sequence: CDR1 SNHLY, CDR2 FYNNEI. V was cut by 0 bases and J by 5 bases, with 16 bases left in between. The CDR3 covers 16 residues. The CDR3 protein is CASSEARGRRKTEAFF. The CDR3 DNA is TGTGCCAGCAGTGAAGCGCGAGGGAGAAGAAAAACTGAAGCTTTCTTT.

The rearrangement joins TRBV19 to TRBJ1-4; TRBD1 matches at 11 bases. The CDR3 totals 18 residues. J lost 6 bases, V lost 3 bases, and 12 bases had no gene match. Germline lookup yields CDR1 LNHDA and CDR2 SQIVND (reference sequence). CDR3: CASSITPLRTGGDEKLFF. DNA for the CDR3: TGTGCCAGTAGTATCACCCCCCTAAGGACAGGGGGCGATGAAAAACTGTTTTTT. Drawing the rest from reference TRBV19 and TRBJ1-4, the complete variable domain is DGGITQSPKYLFRKEGQNVTLSCEQNLNHDAMYWYRQDPGQGLRLIYYSQIVNDFQKGDIAEGYSVSREKKESFPLTVTSAQKNPTAFYLCASSITPLRTGGDEKLFFGSGTQLSVL.

V gene TRBV19 combines with J gene TRBJ2-3; a weak D match, TRBD1 (6 bases). This CDR3 comprises 13 residues. Trimming removed 3 bases at V and 3 bases at J, with 7 bases between. Germline V gives CDR1 LNHDA, CDR2 SQIVND (reference sequence). The CDR3 is CASSIQGTDTQYF. In DNA form, the CDR3 reads TGTGCCAGTAGTATTCAGGGGACAGATACGCAGTATTTT.

The rearrangement uses TRBV5-8 and TRBJ2-7; D is unclear. The ends were cut back, 0 bases at V and 4 bases at J, with 11 bases in the middle. Germline loops: CDR1 SGHTS, CDR2 YDEGEE. The CDR3 consists of 14 residues. The CDR3 bases are TGTGCCAGCAGCTTGGTCCAGGTAAAGTACGAGCAGTACTTC. Translated, it gives CASSLVQVKYEQYF.